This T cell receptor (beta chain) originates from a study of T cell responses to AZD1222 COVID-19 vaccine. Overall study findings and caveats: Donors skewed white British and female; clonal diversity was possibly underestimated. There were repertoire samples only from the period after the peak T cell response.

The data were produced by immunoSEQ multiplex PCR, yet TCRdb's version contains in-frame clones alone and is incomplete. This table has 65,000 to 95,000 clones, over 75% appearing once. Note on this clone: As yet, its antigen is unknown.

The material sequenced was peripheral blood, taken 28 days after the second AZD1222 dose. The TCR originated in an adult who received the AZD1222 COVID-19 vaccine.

CDR3 coding DNA: TGTGCCAGCAGCCCCCGGACAGGGAACAATGAAAAACTGTTTTTT. This gives the protein CASSPRTGNNEKLFF. The chain uses TRBV7-9 and TRBJ1-4, with TRBD1 matching 8 bases. Trimming removed 5 bases from V and 5 bases from J; junction bases left unmatched: 7. The CDR3 has 15 amino acids. Germline V gives CDR1 SEHNR, CDR2 FQNEAQ (reference sequence).